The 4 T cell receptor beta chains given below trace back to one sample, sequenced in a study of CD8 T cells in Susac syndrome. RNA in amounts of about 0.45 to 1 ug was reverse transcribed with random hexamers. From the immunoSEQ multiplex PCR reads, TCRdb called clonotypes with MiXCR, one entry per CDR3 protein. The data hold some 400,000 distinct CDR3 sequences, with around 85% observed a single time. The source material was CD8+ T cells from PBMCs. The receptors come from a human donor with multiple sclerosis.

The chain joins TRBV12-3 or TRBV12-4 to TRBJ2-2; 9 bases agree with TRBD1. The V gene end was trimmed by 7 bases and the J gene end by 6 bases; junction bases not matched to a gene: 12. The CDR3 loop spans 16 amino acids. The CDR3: CASNFVVGTGSGELFF. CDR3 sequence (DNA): TGTGCCAGCAATTTCGTCGTTGGGACAGGGTCCGGGGAGCTGTTTTTT.

The CDR3 DNA reads TGTGCCAGTAGTGTGGCAGATACGCAGTATTTT. Translation: CASSVADTQYF. V is TRBV19 and J is TRBJ2-3; D gene uncertain. CDR3 length: 11 amino acids. Germline assignment: CDR1 LNHDA and CDR2 SQIVND (reference sequence). Between the trimmed V and J ends, which lost 5 bases and 4 bases, there was a span of 4 bases. The variable domain in full, with the rest retrieved from reference TRBV19 and TRBJ2-3, is DGGITQSPKYLFRKEGQNVTLSCEQNLNHDAMYWYRQDPGQGLRLIYYSQIVNDFQKGDIAEGYSVSREKKESFPLTVTSAQKNPTAFYLCASSVADTQYFGPGTRLTVL.

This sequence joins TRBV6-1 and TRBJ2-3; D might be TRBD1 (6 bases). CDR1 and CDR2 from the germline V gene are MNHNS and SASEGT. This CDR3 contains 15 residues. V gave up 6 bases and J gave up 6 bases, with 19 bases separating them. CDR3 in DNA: TGTGCCAGCAGATTCCCAGGGGAGTCAGGGGATACGCAGTATTTT. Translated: CASRFPGESGDTQYF.

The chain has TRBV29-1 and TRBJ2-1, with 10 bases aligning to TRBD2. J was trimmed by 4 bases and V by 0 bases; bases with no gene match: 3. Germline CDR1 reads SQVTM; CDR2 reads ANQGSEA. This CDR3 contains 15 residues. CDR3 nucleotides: TGCAGCGTTGAAGAGACTAGCGGGTATTACAATGAGCAGTTCTTC. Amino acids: CSVEETSGYYNEQFF.